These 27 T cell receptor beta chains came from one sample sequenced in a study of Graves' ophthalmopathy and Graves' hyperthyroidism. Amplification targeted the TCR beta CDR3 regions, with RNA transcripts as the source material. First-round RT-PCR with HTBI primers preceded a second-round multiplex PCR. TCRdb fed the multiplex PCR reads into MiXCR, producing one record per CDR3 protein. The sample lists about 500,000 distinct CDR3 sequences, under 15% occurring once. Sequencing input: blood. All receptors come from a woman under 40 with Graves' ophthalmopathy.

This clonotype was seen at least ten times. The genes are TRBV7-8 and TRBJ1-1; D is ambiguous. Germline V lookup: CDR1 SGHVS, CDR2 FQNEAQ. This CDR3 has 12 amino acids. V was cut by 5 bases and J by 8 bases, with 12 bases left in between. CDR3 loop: CASSPDWEEAFF. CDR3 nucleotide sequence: TGTGCCAGCAGCCCAGACTGGGAAGAAGCTTTCTTT.

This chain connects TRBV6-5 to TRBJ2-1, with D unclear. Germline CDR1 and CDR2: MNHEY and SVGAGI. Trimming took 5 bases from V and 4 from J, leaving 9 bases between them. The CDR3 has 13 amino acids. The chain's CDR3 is CASSRNTYNEQFF. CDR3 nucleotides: TGTGCCAGCAGTCGTAATACTTACAATGAGCAGTTCTTC.

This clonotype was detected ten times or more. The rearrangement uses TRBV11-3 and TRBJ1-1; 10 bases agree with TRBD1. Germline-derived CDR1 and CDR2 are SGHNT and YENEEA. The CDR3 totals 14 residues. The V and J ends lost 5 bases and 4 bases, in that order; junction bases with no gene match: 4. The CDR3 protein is CASSRGTGATEAFF. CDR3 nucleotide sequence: TGTGCCAGCAGCCGCGGGACAGGGGCCACTGAAGCTTTCTTT.

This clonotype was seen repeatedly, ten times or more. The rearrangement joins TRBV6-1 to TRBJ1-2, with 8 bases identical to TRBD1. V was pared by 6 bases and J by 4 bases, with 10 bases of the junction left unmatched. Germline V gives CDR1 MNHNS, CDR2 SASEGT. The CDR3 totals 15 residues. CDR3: CASRLLQGEGYGYTF. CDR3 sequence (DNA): TGTGCCAGCAGGCTATTACAGGGGGAGGGCTATGGCTACACCTTC.

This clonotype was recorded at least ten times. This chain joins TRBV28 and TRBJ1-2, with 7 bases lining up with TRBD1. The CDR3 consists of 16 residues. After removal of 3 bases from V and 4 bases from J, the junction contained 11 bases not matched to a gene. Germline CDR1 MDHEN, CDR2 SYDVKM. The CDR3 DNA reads TGTGCCAGCAGTTTGGGGGACAGTACTGTTAGCTATGGCTACACCTTC. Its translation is CASSLGDSTVSYGYTF.

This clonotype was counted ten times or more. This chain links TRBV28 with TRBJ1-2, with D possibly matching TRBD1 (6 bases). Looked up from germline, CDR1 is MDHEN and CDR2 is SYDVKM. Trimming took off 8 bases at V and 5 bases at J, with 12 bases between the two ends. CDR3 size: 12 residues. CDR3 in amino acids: CASQGRGYGYTF. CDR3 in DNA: TGTGCCAGCCAGGGGAGGGGGTATGGCTACACCTTC.

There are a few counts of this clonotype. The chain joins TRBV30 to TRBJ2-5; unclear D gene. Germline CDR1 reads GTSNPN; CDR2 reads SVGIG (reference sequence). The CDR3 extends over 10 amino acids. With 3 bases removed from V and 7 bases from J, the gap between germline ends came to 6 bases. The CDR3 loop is CAWSSRTQYF. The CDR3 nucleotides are TGTGCCTGGAGCAGCCGGACCCAGTACTTC.

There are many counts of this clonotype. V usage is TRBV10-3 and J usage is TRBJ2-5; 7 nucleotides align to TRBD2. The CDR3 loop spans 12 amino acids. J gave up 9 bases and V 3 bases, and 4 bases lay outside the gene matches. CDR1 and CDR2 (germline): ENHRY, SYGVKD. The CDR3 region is CAISDGREAQYF. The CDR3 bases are TGTGCCATCAGTGACGGACGGGAGGCCCAGTACTTC.

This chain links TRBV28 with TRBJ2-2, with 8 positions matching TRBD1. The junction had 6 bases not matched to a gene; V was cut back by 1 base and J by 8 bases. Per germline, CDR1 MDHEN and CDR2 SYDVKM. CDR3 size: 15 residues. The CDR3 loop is CASSLSGGIRGELFF. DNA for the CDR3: TGTGCCAGCAGTTTATCAGGGGGCATAAGAGGGGAGCTGTTTTTT.

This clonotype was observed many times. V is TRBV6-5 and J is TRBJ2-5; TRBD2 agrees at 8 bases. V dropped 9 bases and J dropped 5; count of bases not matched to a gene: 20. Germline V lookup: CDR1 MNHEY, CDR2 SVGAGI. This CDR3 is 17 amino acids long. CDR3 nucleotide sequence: TGTGCCAGTTGCAATTTCCAACGTTGGCTAGCGGGCGAGACCCAGTACTTC. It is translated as CASCNFQRWLAGETQYF.

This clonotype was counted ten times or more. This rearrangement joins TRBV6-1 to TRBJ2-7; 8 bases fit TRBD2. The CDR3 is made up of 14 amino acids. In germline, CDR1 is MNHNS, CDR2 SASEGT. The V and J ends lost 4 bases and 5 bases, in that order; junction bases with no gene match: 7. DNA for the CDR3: TGTGCCAGCAGTGTGCCAGCGGGGGCGGACGAGCAGTACTTC. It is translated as CASSVPAGADEQYF.

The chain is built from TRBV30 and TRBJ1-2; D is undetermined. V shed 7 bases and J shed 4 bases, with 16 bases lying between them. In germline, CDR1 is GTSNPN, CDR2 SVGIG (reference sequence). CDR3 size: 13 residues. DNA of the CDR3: TGTGCCTCTGGAGAGTACTCTTCCTATGGCTACACCTTC. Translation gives CASGEYSSYGYTF.

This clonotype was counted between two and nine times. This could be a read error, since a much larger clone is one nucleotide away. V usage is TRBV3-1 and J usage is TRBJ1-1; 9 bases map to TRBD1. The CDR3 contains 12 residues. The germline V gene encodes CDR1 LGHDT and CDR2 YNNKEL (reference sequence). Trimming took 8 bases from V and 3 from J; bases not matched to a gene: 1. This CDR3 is CASGTGYTEAFF. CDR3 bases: TGTGCCAGCGGGACAGGGTACACTGAAGCTTTCTTT.

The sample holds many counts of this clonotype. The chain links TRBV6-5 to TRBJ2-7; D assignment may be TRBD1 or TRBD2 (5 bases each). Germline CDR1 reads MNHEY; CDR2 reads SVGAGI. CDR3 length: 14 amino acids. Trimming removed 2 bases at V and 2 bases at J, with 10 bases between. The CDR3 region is CASSYRGAPYEQYF. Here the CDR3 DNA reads TGTGCCAGCAGTTACAGGGGAGCACCCTACGAGCAGTACTTC.

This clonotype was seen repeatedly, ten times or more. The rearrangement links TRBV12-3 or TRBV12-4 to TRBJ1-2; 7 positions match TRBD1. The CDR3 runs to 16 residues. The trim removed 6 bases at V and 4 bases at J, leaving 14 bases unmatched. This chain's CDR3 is CASSPEPGGYGYGYTF. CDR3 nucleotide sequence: TGTGCCAGCAGCCCTGAGCCAGGGGGGTACGGCTATGGCTACACCTTC.

CDR3 sequence: CASSPGELATGELFF. DNA of the CDR3: TGTGCCAGCAGCCCCGGGGAGCTAGCGACCGGGGAGCTGTTTTTT. The rearrangement joins TRBV11-3 to TRBJ2-2; tentative D call: TRBD2 (6 bases). The CDR3 length is 15 residues. Germline values: CDR1 SGHNT, CDR2 YENEEA. V dropped 5 bases and J dropped 5 bases, with 15 bases sitting between them.

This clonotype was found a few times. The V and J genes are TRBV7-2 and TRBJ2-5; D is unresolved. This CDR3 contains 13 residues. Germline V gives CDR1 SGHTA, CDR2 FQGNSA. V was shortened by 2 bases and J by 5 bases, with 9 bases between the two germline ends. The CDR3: CASSLTGPETQYF. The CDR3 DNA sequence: TGTGCCAGCAGCTTAACCGGGCCGGAGACCCAGTACTTC. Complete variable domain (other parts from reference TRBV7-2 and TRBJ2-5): GAGVSQSPSNKVTEKGKDVELRCDPISGHTALYWYRQSLGQGLEFLIYFQGNSAPDKSGLPSDRFSAERTGGSVSTLTIQRTQQEDSAVYLCASSLTGPETQYFGPGTRLLVL.

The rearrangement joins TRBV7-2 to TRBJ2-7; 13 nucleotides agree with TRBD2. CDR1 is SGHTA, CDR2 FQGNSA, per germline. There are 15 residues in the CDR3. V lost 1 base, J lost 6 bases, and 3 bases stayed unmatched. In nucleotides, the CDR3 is TGTGCCAGCAGCTTAGGGACTAGCGGGAGTTTCGAGCAGTACTTC. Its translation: CASSLGTSGSFEQYF.

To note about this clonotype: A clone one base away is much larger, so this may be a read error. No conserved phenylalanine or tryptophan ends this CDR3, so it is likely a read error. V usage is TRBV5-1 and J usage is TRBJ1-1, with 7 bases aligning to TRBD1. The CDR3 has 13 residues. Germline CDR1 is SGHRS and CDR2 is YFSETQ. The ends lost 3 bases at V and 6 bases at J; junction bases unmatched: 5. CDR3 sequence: CASSSLQGSEAFL. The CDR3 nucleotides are TGCGCCAGCAGCTCCCTACAGGGGTCTGAAGCTTTCTTG.

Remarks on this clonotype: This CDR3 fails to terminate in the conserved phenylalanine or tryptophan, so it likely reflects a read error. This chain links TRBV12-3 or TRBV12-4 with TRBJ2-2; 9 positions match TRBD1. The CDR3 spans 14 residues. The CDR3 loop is CASSQTGGGGELFV. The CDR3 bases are TGCGCCAGCAGCCAGACAGGGGGAGGCGGGGAGCTGTTTGTT.

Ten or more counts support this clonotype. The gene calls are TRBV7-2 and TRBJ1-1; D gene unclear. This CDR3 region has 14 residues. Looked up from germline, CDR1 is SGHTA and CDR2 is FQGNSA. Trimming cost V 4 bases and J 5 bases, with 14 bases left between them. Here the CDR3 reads CASSSLGGSTEAFF. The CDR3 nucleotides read TGTGCCAGCAGCTCCCTGGGTGGGTCTACTGAAGCTTTCTTT.

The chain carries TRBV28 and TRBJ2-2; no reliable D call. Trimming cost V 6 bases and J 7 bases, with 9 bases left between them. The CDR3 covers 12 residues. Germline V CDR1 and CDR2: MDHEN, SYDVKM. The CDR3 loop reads CASRWQLGELFF. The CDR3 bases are TGTGCCAGCAGATGGCAGCTCGGGGAGCTGTTTTTT.

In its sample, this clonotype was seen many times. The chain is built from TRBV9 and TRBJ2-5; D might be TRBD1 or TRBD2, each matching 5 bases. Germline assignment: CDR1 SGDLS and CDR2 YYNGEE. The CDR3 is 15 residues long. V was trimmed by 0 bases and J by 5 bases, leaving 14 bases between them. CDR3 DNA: TGTGCCAGCAGCGTAGCTGGGGGAAGGTTGGAGACCCAGTACTTC. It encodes CASSVAGGRLETQYF.

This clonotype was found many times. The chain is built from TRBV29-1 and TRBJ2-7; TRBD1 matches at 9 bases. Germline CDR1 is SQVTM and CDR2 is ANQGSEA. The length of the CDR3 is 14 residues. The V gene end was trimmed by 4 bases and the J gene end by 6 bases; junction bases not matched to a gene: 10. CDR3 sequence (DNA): TGCAGCGTTGGAAGACGACAGGGGGACTCCGAGCAGTACTTC. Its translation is CSVGRRQGDSEQYF.

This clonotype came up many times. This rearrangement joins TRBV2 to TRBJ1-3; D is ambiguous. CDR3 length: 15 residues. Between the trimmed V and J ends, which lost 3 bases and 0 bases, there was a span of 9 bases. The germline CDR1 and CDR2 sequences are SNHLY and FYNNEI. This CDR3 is CASSDSSHSGNTIYF. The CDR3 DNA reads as TGTGCCAGCAGTGACAGCTCCCACTCTGGAAACACCATATATTTT.

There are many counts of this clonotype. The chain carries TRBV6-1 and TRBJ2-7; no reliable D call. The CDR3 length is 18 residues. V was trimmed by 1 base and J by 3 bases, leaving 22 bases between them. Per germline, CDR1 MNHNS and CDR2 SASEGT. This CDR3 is CASSEGPLIHLLDYEQYF. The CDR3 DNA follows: TGTGCCAGCAGTGAAGGTCCGTTAATCCACCTCTTAGACTACGAGCAGTACTTC.

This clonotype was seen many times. The DNA for the CDR3 is TGTGCCAGCAGTCCGCCTAGGACAGGGGGACGACAGCCCCAGCATTTT. Protein sequence: CASSPPRTGGRQPQHF. The chain links TRBV6-5 to TRBJ1-5; 10 bases agree with TRBD1. Germline CDR1 reads MNHEY; CDR2 reads SVGAGI. The CDR3 has 16 residues. V was clipped by 5 bases and J by 7 bases; unmatched bases: 11.